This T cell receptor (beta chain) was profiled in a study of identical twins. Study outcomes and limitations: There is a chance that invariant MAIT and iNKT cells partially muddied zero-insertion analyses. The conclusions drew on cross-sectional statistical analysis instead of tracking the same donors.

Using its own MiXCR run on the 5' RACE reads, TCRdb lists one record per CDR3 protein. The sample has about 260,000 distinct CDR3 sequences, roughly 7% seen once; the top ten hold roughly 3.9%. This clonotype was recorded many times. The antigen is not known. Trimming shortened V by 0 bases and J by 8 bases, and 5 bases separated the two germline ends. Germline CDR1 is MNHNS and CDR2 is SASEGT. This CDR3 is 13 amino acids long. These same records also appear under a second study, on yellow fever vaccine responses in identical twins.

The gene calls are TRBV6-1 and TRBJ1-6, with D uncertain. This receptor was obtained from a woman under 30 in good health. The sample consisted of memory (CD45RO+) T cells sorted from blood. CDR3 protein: CASSEAHDSPLHF. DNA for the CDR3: TGTGCCAGCAGTGAAGCACACGATTCACCCCTCCACTTT.